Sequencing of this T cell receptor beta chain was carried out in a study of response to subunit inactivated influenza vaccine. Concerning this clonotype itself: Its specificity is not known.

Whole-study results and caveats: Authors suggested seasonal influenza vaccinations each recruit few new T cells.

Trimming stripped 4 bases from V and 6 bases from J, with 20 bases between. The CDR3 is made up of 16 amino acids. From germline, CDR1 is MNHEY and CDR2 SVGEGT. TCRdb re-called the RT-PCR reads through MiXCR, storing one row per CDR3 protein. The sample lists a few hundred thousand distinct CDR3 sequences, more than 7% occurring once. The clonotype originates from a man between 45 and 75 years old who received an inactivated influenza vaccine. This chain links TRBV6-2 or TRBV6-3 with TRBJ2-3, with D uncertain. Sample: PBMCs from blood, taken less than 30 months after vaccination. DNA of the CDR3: TGTGCCAGCAGTTCCCCCCCTCCGACCCCAAGGGATACGCAGTATTTT. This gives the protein CASSSPPPTPRDTQYF.